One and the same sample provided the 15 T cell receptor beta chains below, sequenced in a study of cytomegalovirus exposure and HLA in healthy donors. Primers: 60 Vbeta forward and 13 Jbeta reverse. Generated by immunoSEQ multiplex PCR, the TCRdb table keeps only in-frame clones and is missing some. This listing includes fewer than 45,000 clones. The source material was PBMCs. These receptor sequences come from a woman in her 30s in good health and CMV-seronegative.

As DNA, the CDR3 is TGTGCCAGCTCACCTGAGGGACAGGGCGCTTTCTTT. Its protein is CASSPEGQGAFF. The chain couples TRBV18 to TRBJ1-1, with 9 bases that match TRBD1. Germline values: CDR1 KGHSH, CDR2 LQKENI. The CDR3 has 12 residues. Trimming cost V 3 bases and J 11 bases; bases outside gene matches: 4.

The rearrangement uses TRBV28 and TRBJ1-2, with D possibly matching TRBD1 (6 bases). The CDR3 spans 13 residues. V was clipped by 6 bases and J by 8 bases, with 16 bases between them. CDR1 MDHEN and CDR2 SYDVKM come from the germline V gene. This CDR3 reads CASSMTGGRGYTF. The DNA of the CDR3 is TGTGCCAGCAGCATGACAGGAGGTCGGGGCTACACCTTC.

For the CDR3, the DNA is TGTGCCAGCAGCTCGACAGGGAACAATCAGCCCCAGCATTTT. Its translation: CASSSTGNNQPQHF. This sequence joins TRBV7-2 and TRBJ1-5; 7 nucleotides align to TRBD1. Germline assignment: CDR1 SGHTA and CDR2 FQGNSA. The CDR3 totals 14 residues. The V and J ends lost 4 bases and 3 bases, in that order; junction bases with no gene match: 3.

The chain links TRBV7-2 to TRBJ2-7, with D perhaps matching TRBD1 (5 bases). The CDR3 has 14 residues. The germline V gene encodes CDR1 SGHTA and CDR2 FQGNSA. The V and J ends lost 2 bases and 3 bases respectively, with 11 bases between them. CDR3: CASSLIKGRYEQYF. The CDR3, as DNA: TGTGCCAGCAGCTTAATCAAGGGGCGCTACGAGCAGTACTTC.

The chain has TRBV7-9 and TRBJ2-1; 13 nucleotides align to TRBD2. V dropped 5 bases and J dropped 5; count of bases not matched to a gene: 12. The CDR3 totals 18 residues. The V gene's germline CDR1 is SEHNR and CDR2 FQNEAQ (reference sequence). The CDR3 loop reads CASSPGTSGTKRNNEQFF. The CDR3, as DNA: TGTGCCAGCAGCCCCGGGACTAGCGGGACTAAAAGGAACAATGAGCAGTTCTTC. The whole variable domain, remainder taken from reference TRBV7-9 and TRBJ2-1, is DTGVSQNPRHKITKRGQNVTFRCDPISEHNRLYWYRQTLGQGPEFLTYFQNEAQLEKSRLLSDRFSAERPKGSFSTLEIQRTEQGDSAMYLCASSPGTSGTKRNNEQFFGPGTRLTVL.

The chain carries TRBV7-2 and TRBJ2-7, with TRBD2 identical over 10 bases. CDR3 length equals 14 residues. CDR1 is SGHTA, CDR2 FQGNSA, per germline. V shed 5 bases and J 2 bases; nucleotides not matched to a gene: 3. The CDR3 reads CASSLGTSAYEQYF. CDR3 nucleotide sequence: TGTGCCAGCAGCCTCGGGACTAGCGCCTACGAGCAGTACTTC.

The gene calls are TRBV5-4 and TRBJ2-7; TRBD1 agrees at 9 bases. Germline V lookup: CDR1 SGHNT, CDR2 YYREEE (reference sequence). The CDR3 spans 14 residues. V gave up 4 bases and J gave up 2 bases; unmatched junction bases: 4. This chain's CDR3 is CASSPRQGAYEQYF. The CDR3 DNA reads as TGTGCCAGCAGCCCCCGACAGGGGGCCTACGAGCAGTACTTC.

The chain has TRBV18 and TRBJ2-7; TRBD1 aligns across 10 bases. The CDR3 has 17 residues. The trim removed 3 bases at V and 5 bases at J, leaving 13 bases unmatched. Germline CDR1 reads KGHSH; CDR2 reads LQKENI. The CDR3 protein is CASSPGLPGTGVNEQYF. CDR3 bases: TGTGCCAGCTCACCCGGCCTCCCCGGGACAGGGGTCAACGAGCAGTACTTC.

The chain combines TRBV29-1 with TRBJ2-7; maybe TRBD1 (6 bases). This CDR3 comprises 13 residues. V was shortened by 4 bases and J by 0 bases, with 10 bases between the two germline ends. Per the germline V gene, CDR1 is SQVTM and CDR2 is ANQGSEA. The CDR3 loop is CSVARDTSYEQYF. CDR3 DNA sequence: TGCAGCGTTGCCCGGGACACCTCCTACGAGCAGTACTTC.

DNA for the CDR3: TGTGCCAGCAGGGGAGAAAGGGTGTGGGATGAGCAGTTCTTC. It translates to CASRGERVWDEQFF. V is TRBV2 and J is TRBJ2-1, with a tentative D call TRBD2 (5 bases). The CDR3 is 14 residues long. V was pared by 6 bases and J by 8 bases, with 17 bases between. Germline CDR1 SNHLY, CDR2 FYNNEI.

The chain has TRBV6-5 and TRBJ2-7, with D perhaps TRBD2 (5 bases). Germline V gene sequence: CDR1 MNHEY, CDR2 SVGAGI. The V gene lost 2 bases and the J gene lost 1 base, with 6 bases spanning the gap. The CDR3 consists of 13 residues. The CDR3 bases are TGTGCCAGCAGTTACAGAGGGTCCTACGAGCAGTACTTC. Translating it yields CASSYRGSYEQYF.

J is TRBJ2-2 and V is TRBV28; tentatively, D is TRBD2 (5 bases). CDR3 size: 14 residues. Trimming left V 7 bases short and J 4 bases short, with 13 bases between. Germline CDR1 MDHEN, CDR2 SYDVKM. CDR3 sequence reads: CASNRESGTGELFF. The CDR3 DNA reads TGTGCCAGCAATAGGGAGTCTGGCACCGGGGAGCTGTTTTTT.

The CDR3 sequence: CASSQTGGLGYTF. The CDR3 DNA is TGTGCCAGCAGTCAGACAGGGGGGTTGGGCTACACCTTC. The chain carries TRBV5-4 and TRBJ1-2; 9 bases fit TRBD1. Germline V CDR1 and CDR2: SGHNT, YYREEE (reference sequence). V was pared by 5 bases and J by 8 bases, with 7 bases of the junction left unmatched. This CDR3 is built from 13 residues. The full variable domain, in which reference TRBV5-4 and TRBJ1-2 provide the parts outside the CDR3, is ETGVTQSPTHLIKTRGQQVTLRCSSQSGHNTVSWYQQALGQGPQFIFQYYREEENGRGNFPPRFSGLQFPNYSSELNVNALELDDSALYLCASSQTGGLGYTFGSGTRLTVV.

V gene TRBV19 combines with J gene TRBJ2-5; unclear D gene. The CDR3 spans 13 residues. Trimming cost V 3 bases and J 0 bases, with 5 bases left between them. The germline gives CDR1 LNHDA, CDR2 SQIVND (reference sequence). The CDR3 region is CASSISDQETQYF. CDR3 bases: TGTGCCAGTAGTATCAGTGACCAAGAGACCCAGTACTTC.

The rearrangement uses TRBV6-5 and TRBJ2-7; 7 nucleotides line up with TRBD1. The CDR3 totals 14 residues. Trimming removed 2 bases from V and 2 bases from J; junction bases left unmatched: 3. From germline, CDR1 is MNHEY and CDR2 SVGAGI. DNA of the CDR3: TGTGCCAGCAGTTACGAGGGGGCAACCTACGAGCAGTACTTC. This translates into CASSYEGATYEQYF.